The present entry profiles one T cell receptor (beta chain) with its context. Germline lookup yields CDR1 DFQATT and CDR2 SNEGSKA (reference sequence). The CDR3 extends over 14 amino acids. Trimming took off 2 bases at V and 4 bases at J, with 13 bases between the two ends. The data originate from a study of CD8 T cells in Susac syndrome. Study-wide background: Each patient with Susac syndrome, at the time of blood draw, was therapy-naive, on corticosteroids, or on intravenous immunoglobulin alone.

RNA in amounts of about 0.5 to 1 ug was reverse transcribed with random hexamers. Via MiXCR, TCRdb re-called the immunoSEQ multiplex PCR reads, giving one row per CDR3 protein. The top ten clones hold 0.099% of a sample with about 180,000 distinct CDR3 sequences, roughly 94% of them seen once. This sequence was found in a human donor with Susac syndrome. Sequencing used CD4+ T cells from PBMCs. The rearrangement uses TRBV20-1 and TRBJ2-3; TRBD2 might be the D (7 bases). The CDR3 here is CSARRGGGPDTQYF. The DNA for the CDR3 is TGCAGTGCTAGAAGGGGCGGGGGCCCAGATACGCAGTATTTT.